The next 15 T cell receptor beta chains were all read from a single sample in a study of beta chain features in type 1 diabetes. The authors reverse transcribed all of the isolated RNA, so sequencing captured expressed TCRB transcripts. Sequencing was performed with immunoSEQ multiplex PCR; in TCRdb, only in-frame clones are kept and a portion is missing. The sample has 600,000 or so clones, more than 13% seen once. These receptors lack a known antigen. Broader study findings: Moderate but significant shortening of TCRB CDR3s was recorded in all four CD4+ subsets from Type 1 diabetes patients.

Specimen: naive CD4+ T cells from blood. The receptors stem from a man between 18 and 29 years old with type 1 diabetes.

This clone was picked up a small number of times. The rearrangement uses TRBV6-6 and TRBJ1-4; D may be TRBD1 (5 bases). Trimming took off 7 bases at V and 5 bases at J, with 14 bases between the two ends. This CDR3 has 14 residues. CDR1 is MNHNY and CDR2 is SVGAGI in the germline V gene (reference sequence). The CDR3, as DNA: TGTGCCAGCACATCAGGGTCTGTGAATGAAAAACTGTTTTTT. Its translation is CASTSGSVNEKLFF.

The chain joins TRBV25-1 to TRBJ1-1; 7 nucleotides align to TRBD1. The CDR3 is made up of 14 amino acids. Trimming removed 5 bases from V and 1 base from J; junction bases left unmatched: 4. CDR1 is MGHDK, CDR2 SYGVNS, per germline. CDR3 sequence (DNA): TGTGCCAGCAGTTGGACAGGTACGAACACTGAAGCTTTCTTT. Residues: CASSWTGTNTEAFF.

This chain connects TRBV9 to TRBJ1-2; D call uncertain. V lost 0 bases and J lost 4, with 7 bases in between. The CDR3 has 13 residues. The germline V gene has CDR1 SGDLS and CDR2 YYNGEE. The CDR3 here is CASSVGGIYGYTF. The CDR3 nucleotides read TGTGCCAGCAGCGTAGGGGGAATCTATGGCTACACCTTC.

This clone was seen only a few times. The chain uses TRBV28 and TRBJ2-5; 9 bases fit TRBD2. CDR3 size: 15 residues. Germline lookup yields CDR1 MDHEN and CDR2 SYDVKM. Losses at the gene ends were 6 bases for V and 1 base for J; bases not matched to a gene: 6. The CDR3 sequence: CASSRATSGQETQYF. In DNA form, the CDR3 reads TGTGCCAGCAGCCGAGCGACTAGCGGCCAAGAGACCCAGTACTTC.

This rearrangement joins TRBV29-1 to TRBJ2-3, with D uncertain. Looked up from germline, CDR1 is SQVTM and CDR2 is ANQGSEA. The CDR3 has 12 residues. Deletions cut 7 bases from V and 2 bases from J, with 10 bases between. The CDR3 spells CSGVEATDTQYF. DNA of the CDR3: TGCAGCGGCGTTGAGGCCACAGATACGCAGTATTTT.

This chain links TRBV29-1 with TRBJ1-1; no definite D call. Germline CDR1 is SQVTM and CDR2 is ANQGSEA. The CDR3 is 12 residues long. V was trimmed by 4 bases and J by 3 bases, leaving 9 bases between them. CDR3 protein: CSVVQYDTEAFF. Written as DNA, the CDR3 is TGCAGCGTTGTACAGTACGACACTGAAGCTTTCTTT.

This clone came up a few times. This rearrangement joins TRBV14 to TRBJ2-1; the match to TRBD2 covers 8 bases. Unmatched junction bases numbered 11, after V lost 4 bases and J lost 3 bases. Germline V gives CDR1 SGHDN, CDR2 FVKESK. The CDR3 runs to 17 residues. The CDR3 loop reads CASSPLMSGRGYNEQFF. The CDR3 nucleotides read TGTGCCAGCAGCCCGCTTATGAGCGGGAGAGGCTACAATGAGCAGTTCTTC.

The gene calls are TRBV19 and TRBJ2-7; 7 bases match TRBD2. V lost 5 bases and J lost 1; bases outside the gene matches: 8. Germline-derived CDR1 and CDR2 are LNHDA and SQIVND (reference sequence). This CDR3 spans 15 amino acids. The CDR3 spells CASSPNLGGSYEQYF. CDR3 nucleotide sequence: TGTGCCAGTAGTCCCAATCTGGGGGGGTCCTACGAGCAGTACTTC.

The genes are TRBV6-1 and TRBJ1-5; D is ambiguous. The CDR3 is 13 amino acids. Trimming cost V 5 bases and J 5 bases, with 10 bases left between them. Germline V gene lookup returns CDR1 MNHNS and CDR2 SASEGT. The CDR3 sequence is CASSRETHQPQHF. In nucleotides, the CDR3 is TGTGCCAGCAGTCGCGAGACACATCAGCCCCAGCATTTT.

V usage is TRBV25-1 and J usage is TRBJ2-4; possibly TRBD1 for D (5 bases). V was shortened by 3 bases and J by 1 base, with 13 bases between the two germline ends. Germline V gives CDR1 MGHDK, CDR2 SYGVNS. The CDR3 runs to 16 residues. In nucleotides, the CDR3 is TGTGCCAGCAGTGACCCCAGGGCAGGCGCCAAAAACATTCAGTACTTC. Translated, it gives CASSDPRAGAKNIQYF.

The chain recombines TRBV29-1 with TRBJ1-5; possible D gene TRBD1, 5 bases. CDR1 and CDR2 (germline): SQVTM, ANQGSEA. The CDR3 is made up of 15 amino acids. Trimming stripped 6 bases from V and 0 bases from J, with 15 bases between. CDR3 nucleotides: TGCAGCGTCAGTGGGGGTCTTTCTAGCAATCAGCCCCAGCATTTT. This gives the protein CSVSGGLSSNQPQHF.

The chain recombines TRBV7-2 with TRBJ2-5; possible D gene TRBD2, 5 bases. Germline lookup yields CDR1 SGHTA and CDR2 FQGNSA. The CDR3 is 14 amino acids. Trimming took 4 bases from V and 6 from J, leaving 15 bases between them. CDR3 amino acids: CASSSTPRRQTQYF. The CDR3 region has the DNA TGTGCCAGCAGCTCGACCCCCCGGAGGCAGACCCAGTACTTC.

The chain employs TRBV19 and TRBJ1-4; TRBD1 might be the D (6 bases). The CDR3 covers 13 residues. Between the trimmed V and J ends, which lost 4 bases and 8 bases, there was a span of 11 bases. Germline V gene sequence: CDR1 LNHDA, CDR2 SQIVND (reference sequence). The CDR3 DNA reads TGTGCCAGTAGTACCCGACAGGACGAAAAACTGTTTTTT. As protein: CASSTRQDEKLFF.

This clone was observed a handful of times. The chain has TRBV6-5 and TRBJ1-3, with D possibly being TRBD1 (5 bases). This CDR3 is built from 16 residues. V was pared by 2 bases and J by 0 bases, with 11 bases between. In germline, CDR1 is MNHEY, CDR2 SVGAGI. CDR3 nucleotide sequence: TGTGCCAGCAGTTACGACAGCGCCTACTCTGGAAACACCATATATTTT. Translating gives CASSYDSAYSGNTIYF.

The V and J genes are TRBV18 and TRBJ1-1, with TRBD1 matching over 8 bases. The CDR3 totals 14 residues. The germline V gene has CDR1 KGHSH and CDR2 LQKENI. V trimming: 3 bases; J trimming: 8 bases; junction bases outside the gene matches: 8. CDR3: CASSPFTGGEEAFF. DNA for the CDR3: TGTGCCAGCTCACCCTTTACAGGGGGAGAGGAAGCTTTCTTT.